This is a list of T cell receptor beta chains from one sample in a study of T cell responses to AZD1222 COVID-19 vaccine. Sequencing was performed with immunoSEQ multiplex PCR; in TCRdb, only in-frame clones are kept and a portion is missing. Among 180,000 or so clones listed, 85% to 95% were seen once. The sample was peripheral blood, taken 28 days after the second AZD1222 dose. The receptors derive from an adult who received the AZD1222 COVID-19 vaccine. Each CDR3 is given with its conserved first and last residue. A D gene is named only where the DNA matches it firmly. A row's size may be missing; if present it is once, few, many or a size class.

CDR3 DNA: TGTGCCAGCAGCCTAAGGGGAGACAGCTTCTATGGCTACACCTTC
CDR3 protein: CASSLRGDSFYGYTF
CDR3 length: 15
clone size: .
D gene: .
V gene: TRBV4-2
J gene: TRBJ1-2

CDR3 DNA: TGTGCCAGCAGCTTCGAGGGGGTCTCTTCTTCCCAGCAGTTCTTC
CDR3 protein: CASSFEGVSSSQQFF
CDR3 length: 15
clone size: .
D gene: .
V gene: TRBV7-3
J gene: TRBJ2-1

CDR3 DNA: TGTGCCAGCAGTCCCACACGGAAAAAGGGCGAGCAGTACTTC
CDR3 protein: CASSPTRKKGEQYF
CDR3 length: 14
clone size: .
D gene: .
V gene: TRBV6-5
J gene: TRBJ2-7

CDR3 DNA: TGTGCCAGCAGCTTGGTCTACACCACGAACACCGGGGAGCTGTTTTTT
CDR3 protein: CASSLVYTTNTGELFF
CDR3 length: 16
clone size: once
D gene: .
V gene: TRBV5-5
J gene: TRBJ2-2

CDR3 DNA: TGTGCCAGCAGCGGGGTCTCAGGATTGGGGACCGGGGAGCTGTTTTTT
CDR3 protein: CASSGVSGLGTGELFF
CDR3 length: 16
clone size: .
D gene: .
V gene: TRBV14
J gene: TRBJ2-2

CDR3 DNA: TGTGCCACCCAGACAGGGGGGACAGATACGCAGTATTTT
CDR3 protein: CATQTGGTDTQYF
CDR3 length: 13
clone size: once
D gene: TRBD1
V gene: TRBV10-3
J gene: TRBJ2-3

CDR3 DNA: TGCGCCAGCAGCACGTTAGACCCGGGGGCAGATGAGCAGTTCTTC
CDR3 protein: CASSTLDPGADEQFF
CDR3 length: 15
clone size: .
D gene: .
V gene: TRBV5-1
J gene: TRBJ2-1

CDR3 DNA: TGTGCCAGCAGTACCCGGGACAGGGGGAACACTGAAGCTTTCTTT
CDR3 protein: CASSTRDRGNTEAFF
CDR3 length: 15
clone size: .
D gene: TRBD1
V gene: TRBV6-6
J gene: TRBJ1-1

CDR3 DNA: TGTGCCAGCAGCGTCGGACAGGGTAATGAAAAACTGTTTTTT
CDR3 protein: CASSVGQGNEKLFF
CDR3 length: 14
clone size: .
D gene: TRBD1
V gene: TRBV9
J gene: TRBJ1-4

CDR3 DNA: TGCGCCAGCAGCTTCCAACAGGGTAATAATGAAAAACTGTTTTTT
CDR3 protein: CASSFQQGNNEKLFF
CDR3 length: 15
clone size: once
D gene: .
V gene: TRBV5-1
J gene: TRBJ1-4

CDR3 DNA: TGTGCCAGCAGCTTAGGACCGAATAGCAATCAGCCCCAGCATTTT
CDR3 protein: CASSLGPNSNQPQHF
CDR3 length: 15
clone size: .
D gene: .
V gene: TRBV7-2
J gene: TRBJ1-5

CDR3 DNA: TGCGCCAGCAGCCAAGATAAACTAGCGGGGGCCCTGAGCTCCTACGAGCAGTACTTC
CDR3 protein: CASSQDKLAGALSSYEQYF
CDR3 length: 19
clone size: .
D gene: TRBD2
V gene: TRBV4-1
J gene: TRBJ2-7

CDR3 DNA: TGTGCCAGCAGTGTCGGGCCAACTAACTATGGCTACACCTTC
CDR3 protein: CASSVGPTNYGYTF
CDR3 length: 14
clone size: .
D gene: .
V gene: TRBV27
J gene: TRBJ1-2

CDR3 DNA: TGTGCCAGCAGCTTTCGCCAGGGAGACACTGAAGCTTTCTTT
CDR3 protein: CASSFRQGDTEAFF
CDR3 length: 14
clone size: few
D gene: .
V gene: TRBV7-3
J gene: TRBJ1-1

CDR3 DNA: TGTGCCAGCAGCTTGGATAGCGGGGCCACCGGGGAGCTGTTTTTT
CDR3 protein: CASSLDSGATGELFF
CDR3 length: 15
clone size: .
D gene: TRBD2
V gene: TRBV5-4
J gene: TRBJ2-2

CDR3 DNA: TGTGCCAGCAGCCCCCTTACGGGGATGGGGACTGAAGCTTTCTTT
CDR3 protein: CASSPLTGMGTEAFF
CDR3 length: 15
clone size: .
D gene: .
V gene: TRBV3-1/TRBV3-2
J gene: TRBJ1-1

CDR3 DNA: TGTGCCAGCAGCCCCACCCGGGACCCCTACAATGAGCAGTTCTTC
CDR3 protein: CASSPTRDPYNEQFF
CDR3 length: 15
clone size: .
D gene: .
V gene: TRBV11-3
J gene: TRBJ2-1

CDR3 DNA: TGTGCCAGCAGCCCAGGACTAGCACGAGCCGGGGAGCTGTTTTTT
CDR3 protein: CASSPGLARAGELFF
CDR3 length: 15
clone size: .
D gene: TRBD2
V gene: TRBV11-3
J gene: TRBJ2-2

CDR3 DNA: TGTGCCAGCAGCTCCCTTGGGACTAGCGGGGCCTACAATGAGCAGTTCTTC
CDR3 protein: CASSSLGTSGAYNEQFF
CDR3 length: 17
clone size: few
D gene: TRBD2
V gene: TRBV7-8
J gene: TRBJ2-1

CDR3 DNA: TGTGCCTGGAGTCCATTCTCTGGAAACACCATATATTTT
CDR3 protein: CAWSPFSGNTIYF
CDR3 length: 13
clone size: .
D gene: .
V gene: TRBV30
J gene: TRBJ1-3

CDR3 DNA: TGTGCCCGCGACGGGGGGCTGAATTCACCCCTCCACTTT
CDR3 protein: CARDGGLNSPLHF
CDR3 length: 13
clone size: .
D gene: .
V gene: TRBV30
J gene: TRBJ1-6

CDR3 DNA: TGTGCCAGCAGCTCGAGGGCCTATAACTCCTACGAGCAGTACTTC
CDR3 protein: CASSSRAYNSYEQYF
CDR3 length: 15
clone size: .
D gene: .
V gene: TRBV7-9
J gene: TRBJ2-7